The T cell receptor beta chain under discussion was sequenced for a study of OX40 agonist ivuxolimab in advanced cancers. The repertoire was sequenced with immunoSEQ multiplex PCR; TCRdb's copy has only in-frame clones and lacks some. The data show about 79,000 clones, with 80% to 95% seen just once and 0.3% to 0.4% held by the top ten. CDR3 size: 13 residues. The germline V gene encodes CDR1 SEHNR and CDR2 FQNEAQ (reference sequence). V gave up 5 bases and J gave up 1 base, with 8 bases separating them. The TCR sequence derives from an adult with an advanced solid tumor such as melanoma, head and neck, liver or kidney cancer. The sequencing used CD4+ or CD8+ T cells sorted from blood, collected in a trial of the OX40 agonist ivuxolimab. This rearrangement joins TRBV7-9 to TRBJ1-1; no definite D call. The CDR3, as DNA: TGTGCCAGCAGCCCAACCGGGAACACTGAAGCTTTCTTT. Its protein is CASSPTGNTEAFF.